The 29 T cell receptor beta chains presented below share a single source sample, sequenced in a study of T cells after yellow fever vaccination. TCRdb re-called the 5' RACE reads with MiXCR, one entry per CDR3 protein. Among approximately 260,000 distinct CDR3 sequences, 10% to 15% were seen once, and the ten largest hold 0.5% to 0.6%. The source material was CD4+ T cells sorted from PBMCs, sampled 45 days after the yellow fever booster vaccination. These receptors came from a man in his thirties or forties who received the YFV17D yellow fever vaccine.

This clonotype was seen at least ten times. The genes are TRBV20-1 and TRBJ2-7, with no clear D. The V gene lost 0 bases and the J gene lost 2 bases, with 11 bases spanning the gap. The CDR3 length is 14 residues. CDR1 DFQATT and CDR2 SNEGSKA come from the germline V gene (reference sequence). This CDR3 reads CSARETNPPYEQYF. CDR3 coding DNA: TGCAGTGCTAGAGAAACTAACCCTCCCTACGAGCAGTACTTC.

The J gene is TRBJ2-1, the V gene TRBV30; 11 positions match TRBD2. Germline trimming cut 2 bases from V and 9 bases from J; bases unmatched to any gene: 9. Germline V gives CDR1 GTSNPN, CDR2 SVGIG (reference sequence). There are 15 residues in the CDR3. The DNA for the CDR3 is TGTGCCTGGAGTACGACTAGCGGGAAATGGGGTGAGCAGTTCTTC. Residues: CAWSTTSGKWGEQFF.

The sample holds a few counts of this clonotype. The CDR3 reads CASRRQSNTEAFF. The CDR3 nucleotides read TGTGCCAGCAGAAGACAGTCGAACACTGAAGCTTTCTTT. This chain connects TRBV6-2 or TRBV6-3 to TRBJ1-1; D possibly corresponds to TRBD1 (5 bases). Trimming pared 6 bases from V and 1 base from J, leaving 9 bases between. Per germline, CDR1 MNHEY and CDR2 SVGEGT. CDR3 length: 13 amino acids.

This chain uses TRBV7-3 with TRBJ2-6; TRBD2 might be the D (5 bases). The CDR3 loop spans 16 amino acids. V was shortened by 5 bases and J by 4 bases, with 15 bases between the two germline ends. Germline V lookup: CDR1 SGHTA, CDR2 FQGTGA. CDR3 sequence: CASSPGGWTGANVLTF. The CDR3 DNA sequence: TGTGCCAGCAGCCCCGGAGGTTGGACCGGGGCCAACGTCCTGACTTTC. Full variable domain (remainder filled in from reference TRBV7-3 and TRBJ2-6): GAGVSQTPSNKVTEKGKYVELRCDPISGHTALYWYRQSLGQGPEFLIYFQGTGAADDSGLPNDRFFAVRPEGSVSTLKIQRTERGDSAVYLCASSPGGWTGANVLTFGAGSRLTVL.

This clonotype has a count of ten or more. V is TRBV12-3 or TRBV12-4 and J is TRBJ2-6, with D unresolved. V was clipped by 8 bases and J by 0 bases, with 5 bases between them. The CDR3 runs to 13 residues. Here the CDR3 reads CASRPSGANVLTF. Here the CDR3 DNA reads TGTGCCAGCCGCCCCTCTGGGGCCAACGTCCTGACTTTC.

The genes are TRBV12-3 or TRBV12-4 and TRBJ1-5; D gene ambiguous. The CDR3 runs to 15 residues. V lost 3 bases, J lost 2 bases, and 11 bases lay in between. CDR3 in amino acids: CASSFEGRGNQPQHF. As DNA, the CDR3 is TGTGCCAGCAGTTTTGAAGGCCGGGGCAATCAGCCCCAGCATTTT.

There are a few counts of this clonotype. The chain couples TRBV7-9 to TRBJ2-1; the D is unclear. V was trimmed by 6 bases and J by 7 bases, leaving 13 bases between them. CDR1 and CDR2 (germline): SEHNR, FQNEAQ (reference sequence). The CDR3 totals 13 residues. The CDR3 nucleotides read TGTGCCAGCAGTCCTCCCAGGCGGAATGAGCAGTTCTTC. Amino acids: CASSPPRRNEQFF.

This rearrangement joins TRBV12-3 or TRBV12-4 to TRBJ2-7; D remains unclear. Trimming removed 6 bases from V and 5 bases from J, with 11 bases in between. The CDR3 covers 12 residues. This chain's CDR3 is CASSEFQNEQYF. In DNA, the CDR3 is TGTGCCAGCAGCGAATTCCAGAACGAGCAGTACTTC.

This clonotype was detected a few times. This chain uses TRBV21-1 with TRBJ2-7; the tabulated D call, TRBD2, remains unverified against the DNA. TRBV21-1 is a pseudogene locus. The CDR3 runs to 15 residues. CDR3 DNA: TGTGCCAGCAGCTTAAAGGGACTAGCGGATTACGAGCAGTACTTC. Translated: CASSLKGLADYEQYF.

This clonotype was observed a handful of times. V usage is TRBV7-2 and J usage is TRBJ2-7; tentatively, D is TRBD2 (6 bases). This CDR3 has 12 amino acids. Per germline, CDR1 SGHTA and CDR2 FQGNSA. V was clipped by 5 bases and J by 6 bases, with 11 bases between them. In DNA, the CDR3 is TGTGCCAGCAGCGGGACTCGGGTCGAGCAGTACTTC. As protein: CASSGTRVEQYF. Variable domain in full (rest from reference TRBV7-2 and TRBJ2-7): GAGVSQSPSNKVTEKGKDVELRCDPISGHTALYWYRQSLGQGLEFLIYFQGNSAPDKSGLPSDRFSAERTGGSVSTLTIQRTQQEDSAVYLCASSGTRVEQYFGPGTRLTVT.

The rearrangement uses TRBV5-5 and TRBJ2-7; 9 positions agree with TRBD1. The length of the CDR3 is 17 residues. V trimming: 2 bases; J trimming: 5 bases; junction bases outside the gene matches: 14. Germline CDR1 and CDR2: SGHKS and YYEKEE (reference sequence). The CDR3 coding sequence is TGTGCCAGCAGCTTCATCCTCCCGGGACAGGGTTCCCACGAGCAGTACTTC. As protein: CASSFILPGQGSHEQYF.

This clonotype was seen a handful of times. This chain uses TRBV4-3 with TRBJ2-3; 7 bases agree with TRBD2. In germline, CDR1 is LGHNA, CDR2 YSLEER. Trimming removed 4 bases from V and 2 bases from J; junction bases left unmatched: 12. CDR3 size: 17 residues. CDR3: CASSRVTGGGYTDTQYF. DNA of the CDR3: TGCGCCAGCAGCCGAGTGACGGGCGGGGGATACACAGATACGCAGTATTTT.

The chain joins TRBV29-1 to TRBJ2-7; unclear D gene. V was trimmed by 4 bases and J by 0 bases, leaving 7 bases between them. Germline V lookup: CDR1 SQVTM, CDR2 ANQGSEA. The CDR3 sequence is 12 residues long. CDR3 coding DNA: TGCAGCGTTGGGTACAGCTCCTACGAGCAGTACTTC. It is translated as CSVGYSSYEQYF.

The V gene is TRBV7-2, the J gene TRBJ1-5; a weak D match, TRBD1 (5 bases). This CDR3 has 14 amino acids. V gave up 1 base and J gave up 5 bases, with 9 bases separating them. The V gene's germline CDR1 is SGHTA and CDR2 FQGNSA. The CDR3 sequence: CASSLVRVDQPQHF. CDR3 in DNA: TGTGCCAGCAGCTTAGTCAGGGTGGATCAGCCCCAGCATTTT.

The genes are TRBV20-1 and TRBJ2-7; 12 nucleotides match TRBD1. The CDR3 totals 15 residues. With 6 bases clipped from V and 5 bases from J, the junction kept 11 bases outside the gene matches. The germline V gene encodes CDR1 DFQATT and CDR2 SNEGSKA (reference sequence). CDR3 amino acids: CSAQAPGQGADEQYF. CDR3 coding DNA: TGCAGTGCACAAGCCCCGGGACAGGGGGCCGACGAGCAGTACTTC.

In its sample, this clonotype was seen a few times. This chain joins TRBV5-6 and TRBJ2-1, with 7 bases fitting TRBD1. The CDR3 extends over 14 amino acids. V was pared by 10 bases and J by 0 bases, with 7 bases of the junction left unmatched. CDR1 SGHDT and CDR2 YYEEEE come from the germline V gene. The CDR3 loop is CAGQAAGSYNEQFF. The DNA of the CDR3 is TGTGCCGGACAGGCGGCTGGCTCCTACAATGAGCAGTTCTTC.

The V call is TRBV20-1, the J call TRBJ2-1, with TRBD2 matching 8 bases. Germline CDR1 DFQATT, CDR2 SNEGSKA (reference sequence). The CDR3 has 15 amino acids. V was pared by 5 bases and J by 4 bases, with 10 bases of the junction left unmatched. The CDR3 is CSAPEAGVGYNEQFF. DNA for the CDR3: TGCAGTGCTCCGGAAGCGGGAGTGGGATACAATGAGCAGTTCTTC.

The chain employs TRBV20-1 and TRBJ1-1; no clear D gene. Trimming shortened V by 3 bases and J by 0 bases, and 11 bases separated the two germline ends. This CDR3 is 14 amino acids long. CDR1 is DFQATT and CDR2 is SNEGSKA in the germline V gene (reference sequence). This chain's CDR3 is CSASPGRLNTEAFF. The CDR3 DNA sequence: TGCAGTGCTAGCCCCGGTCGGTTGAACACTGAAGCTTTCTTT.

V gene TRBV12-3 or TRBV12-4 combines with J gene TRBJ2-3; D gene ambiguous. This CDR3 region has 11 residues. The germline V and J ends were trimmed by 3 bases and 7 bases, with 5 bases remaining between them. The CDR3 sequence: CASSFSYTQYF. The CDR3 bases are TGTGCCAGCAGTTTCTCCTATACGCAGTATTTT.

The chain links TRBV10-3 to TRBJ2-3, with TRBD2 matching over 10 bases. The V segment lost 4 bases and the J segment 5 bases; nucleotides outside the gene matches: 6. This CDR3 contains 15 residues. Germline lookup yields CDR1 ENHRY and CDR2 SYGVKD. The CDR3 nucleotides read TGTGCCATCAGTGTGGCTAGCGGGAGCGGAGATACGCAGTATTTT. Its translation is CAISVASGSGDTQYF.

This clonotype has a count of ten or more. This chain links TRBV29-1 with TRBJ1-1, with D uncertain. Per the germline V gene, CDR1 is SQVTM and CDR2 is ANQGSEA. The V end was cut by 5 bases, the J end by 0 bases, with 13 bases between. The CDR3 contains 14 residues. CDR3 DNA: TGCAGCGTTTTGAGGCGAGCCTTGAACACTGAAGCTTTCTTT. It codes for CSVLRRALNTEAFF.

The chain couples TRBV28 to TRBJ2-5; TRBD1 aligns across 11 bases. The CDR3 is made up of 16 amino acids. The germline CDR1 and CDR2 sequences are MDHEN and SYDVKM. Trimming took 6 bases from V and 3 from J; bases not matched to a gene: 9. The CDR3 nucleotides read TGTGCCAGCAGCCCCAGGTGGGACAGGGGGAAAGAGACCCAGTACTTC. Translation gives CASSPRWDRGKETQYF.

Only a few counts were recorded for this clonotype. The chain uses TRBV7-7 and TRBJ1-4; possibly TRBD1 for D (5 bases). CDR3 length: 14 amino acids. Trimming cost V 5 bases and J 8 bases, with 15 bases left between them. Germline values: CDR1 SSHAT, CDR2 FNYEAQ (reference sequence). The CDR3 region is CASSPVGDGEKLFF. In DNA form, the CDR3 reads TGTGCCAGCAGCCCCGTAGGGGATGGCGAAAAACTGTTTTTT. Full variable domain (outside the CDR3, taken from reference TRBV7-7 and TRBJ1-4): GAGVSQSPRYKVTKRGQDVTLRCDPISSHATLYWYQQALGQGPEFLTYFNYEAQPDKSGLPSDRFSAERPEGSISTLTIQRTEQRDSAMYRCASSPVGDGEKLFFGSGTQLSVL.

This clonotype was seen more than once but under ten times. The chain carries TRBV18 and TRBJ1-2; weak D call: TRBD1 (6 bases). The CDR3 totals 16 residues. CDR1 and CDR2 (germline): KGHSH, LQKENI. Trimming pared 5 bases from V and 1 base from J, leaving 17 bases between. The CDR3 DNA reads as TGTGCCAGCTCAACCGGACAGCCCCGGATTAACTATGGCTACACCTTC. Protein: CASSTGQPRINYGYTF.

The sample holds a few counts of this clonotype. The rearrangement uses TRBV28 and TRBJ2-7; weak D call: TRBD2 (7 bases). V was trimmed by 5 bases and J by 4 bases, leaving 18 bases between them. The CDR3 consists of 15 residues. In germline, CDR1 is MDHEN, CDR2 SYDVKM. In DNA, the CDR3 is TGTGCCAGCAGTACACTCGGGGGAGGGGGTTACGAGCAGTACTTC. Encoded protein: CASSTLGGGGYEQYF. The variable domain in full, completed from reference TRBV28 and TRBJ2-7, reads DVKVTQSSRYLVKRTGEKVFLECVQDMDHENMFWYRQDPGLGLRLIYFSYDVKMKEKGDIPEGYSVSREKKERFSLILESASTNQTSMYLCASSTLGGGGYEQYFGPGTRLTVT.

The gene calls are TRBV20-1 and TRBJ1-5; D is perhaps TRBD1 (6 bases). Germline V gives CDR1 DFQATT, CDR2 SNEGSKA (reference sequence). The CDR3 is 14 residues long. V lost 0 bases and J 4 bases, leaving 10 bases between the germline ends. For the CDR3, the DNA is TGCAGTGCTAGAGAAGGGACAACTAATCAGCCCCAGCATTTT. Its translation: CSAREGTTNQPQHF.

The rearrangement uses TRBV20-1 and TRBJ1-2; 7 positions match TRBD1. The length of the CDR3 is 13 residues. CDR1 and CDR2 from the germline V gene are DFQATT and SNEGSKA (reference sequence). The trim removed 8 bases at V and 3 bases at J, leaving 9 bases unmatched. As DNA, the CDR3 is TGCAGTCCAAATCCCGGACAGGACTATGGCTACACCTTC. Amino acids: CSPNPGQDYGYTF.

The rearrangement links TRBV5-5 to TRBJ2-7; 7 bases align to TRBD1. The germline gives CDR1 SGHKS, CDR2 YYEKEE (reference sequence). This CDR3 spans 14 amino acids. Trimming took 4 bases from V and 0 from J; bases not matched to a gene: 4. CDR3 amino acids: CASSVRDSSYEQYF. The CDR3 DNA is TGTGCCAGCAGCGTCCGGGACAGCTCCTACGAGCAGTACTTC.

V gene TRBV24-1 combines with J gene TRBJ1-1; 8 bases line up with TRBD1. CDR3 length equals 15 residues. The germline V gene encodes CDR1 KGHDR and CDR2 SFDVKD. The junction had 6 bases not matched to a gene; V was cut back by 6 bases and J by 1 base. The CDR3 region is CATSPGGRGNTEAFF. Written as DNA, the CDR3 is TGTGCCACCAGTCCAGGGGGCCGGGGGAACACTGAAGCTTTCTTT.